The clone carrying this T cell receptor (beta chain) was counted only a few times. Its antigen is currently unknown. This record belongs to a study of post-analysis software for immune sequencing data. Broader study findings: When patients were compared with controls, about 5 TRBV segments were more frequent, TRBV5-6, TRBV5-1 and TRBV20-1 among them. Multiple sclerosis was associated with a significant reduction in normalized Chao1 diversity relative to controls.

This CDR3 is built from 13 residues. V lost 6 bases to trimming and J lost 3 bases, with 11 bases between them. The library was made from cDNA and included unique molecular identifiers. TCRdb re-analysed the PCR reads in MiXCR, keeping a single row per CDR3 protein. The sample consists of about 770,000 distinct CDR3 sequences, approximately 44% of them appearing once. Sequences were obtained from blood. The chain couples TRBV12-3 or TRBV12-4 to TRBJ1-1; no clear D gene. The sequence came from a girl aged 10 to 17 with multiple sclerosis. DNA for the CDR3: TGTGCCAGCAGCACCGCTGAATACACTGAAGCTTTCTTT. The encoded protein is CASSTAEYTEAFF.